These 4 T cell receptor beta chains share one sample of origin, sequenced in a study of technical replicates of blood from a handful of donors (TCRdb year 2017). Library preparation employed the immunoSEQ multiplex PCR assay. Entries here come from immuneACCESS through TCRdb and include only in-frame sequences with V and J called. Some clones fail to appear in such tables; in the studies checked, an unresolved V gene covers under half of the shortfall, and the cause of the remainder is unknown. The sample table holds 15,000 to 18,000 clones, of which under 90% were seen once. The top ten clones comprise over 10% of the sample. The sequencing sample was made of PBMCs. These receptors were obtained from a human donor in good health.

V usage is TRBV9 and J usage is TRBJ2-7; 7 nucleotides align to TRBD2. Trimming removed 4 bases from V and 3 bases from J; junction bases left unmatched: 4. The V gene's germline CDR1 is SGDLS and CDR2 YYNGEE. This CDR3 comprises 13 residues. The CDR3 DNA reads as TGTGCCAGCAGCCCCGGACTAGACTACGAGCAGTACTTC. Protein sequence: CASSPGLDYEQYF. Complete variable domain (other parts from reference TRBV9 and TRBJ2-7): DSGVTQTPKHLITATGQRVTLRCSPRSGDLSVYWYQQSLDQGLQFLIQYYNGEERAKGNILERFSAQQFPDLHSELNLSSLELGDSALYFCASSPGLDYEQYFGPGTRLTVT.

The genes are TRBV19 and TRBJ1-1; tentatively, D is TRBD1 (5 bases). Germline V CDR1 and CDR2: LNHDA, SQIVND (reference sequence). The CDR3 contains 16 residues. The V and J ends lost 4 bases and 1 base respectively, with 16 bases between them. The CDR3 DNA reads TGTGCCAGTAGTAGCCAGGGCCAAAATTGGAACACTGAAGCTTTCTTT. It specifies CASSSQGQNWNTEAFF.

The chain is built from TRBV2 and TRBJ2-3; a possible D gene is TRBD2 (6 bases). Trimming removed 4 bases from V and 1 base from J, with 9 bases in between. Per the germline V gene, CDR1 is SNHLY and CDR2 is FYNNEI. The CDR3 loop spans 14 amino acids. As DNA, the CDR3 is TGTGCCAGCAGTGTCCGGAGGGGCACAGATACGCAGTATTTT. Protein sequence: CASSVRRGTDTQYF. Full variable domain (remainder filled in from reference TRBV2 and TRBJ2-3): EPEVTQTPSHQVTQMGQEVILRCVPISNHLYFYWYRQILGQKVEFLVSFYNNEISEKSEIFDDQFSVERPDGSNFTLKIRSTKLEDSAMYFCASSVRRGTDTQYFGPGTRLTVL.

The chain employs TRBV5-4 and TRBJ2-2; 8 nucleotides agree with TRBD2. CDR1 SGHNT and CDR2 YYREEE come from the germline V gene (reference sequence). The V segment lost 1 base and the J segment 6 bases; nucleotides outside the gene matches: 8. CDR3 length: 16 amino acids. CDR3 coding DNA: TGTGCCAGCAGCTTGATTGGTAGCGGGATACCCGGGGAGCTGTTTTTT. Its translation: CASSLIGSGIPGELFF.